Shown below are 27 T cell receptor beta chains from a single sample sequenced in a study of blood T cell repertoires in COVID-19. Here immunoSEQ multiplex PCR was the method, and the copy in TCRdb shows in-frame clones only, minus some. The sample has about 80,000 clones; roughly 82% are singletons. Input material: peripheral blood. The origin of the receptors is a man older than 75 with acute or convalescent COVID-19.

V is TRBV6-2 or TRBV6-3 and J is TRBJ1-1; 7 bases align to TRBD1. The CDR3 is 16 residues long. Per germline, CDR1 MNHEY and CDR2 SVGEGT. Unmatched junction bases numbered 12, after V lost 5 bases and J lost 3 bases. The CDR3 protein is CASSTGTALRDTEAFF. The CDR3, as DNA: TGTGCCAGCAGTACCGGGACAGCTCTGCGGGACACTGAAGCTTTCTTT.

The V and J genes are TRBV6-1 and TRBJ2-4, with 7 bases matching TRBD2. V lost 1 base, J lost 1 base, and 4 bases stayed unmatched. This CDR3 is 16 amino acids long. Germline V gene data show CDR1 as MNHNS and CDR2 as SASEGT. Here the CDR3 DNA reads TGTGCCAGCAGTGAAGACCCAGCGGGGGCCAAAAACATTCAGTACTTC. Translating gives CASSEDPAGAKNIQYF.

The V and J genes are TRBV6-2 or TRBV6-3 and TRBJ1-1, with 9 bases lining up with TRBD1. Germline CDR1 MNHEY, CDR2 SVGEGT. Unmatched junction bases numbered 6, after V lost 5 bases and J lost 5 bases. This CDR3 spans 14 amino acids. For the CDR3, the DNA is TGTGCCAGCAGTACACAGGGGGCCGGTACTGAAGCTTTCTTT. This sequence encodes CASSTQGAGTEAFF.

This chain uses TRBV11-2 with TRBJ2-7; 9 nucleotides line up with TRBD1. Trimming took 3 bases from V and 3 from J; bases not matched to a gene: 3. Per germline, CDR1 SGHAT and CDR2 FQNNGV. The CDR3 covers 14 residues. The CDR3: CASSFNRGHYEQYF. In DNA form, the CDR3 reads TGTGCCAGCAGCTTTAACAGGGGGCACTACGAGCAGTACTTC.

V usage is TRBV18 and J usage is TRBJ2-5, with D unclear. This CDR3 is 15 amino acids long. The V end lost 1 base, the J end lost 3 bases, and 12 bases lay between the germline ends. Per germline, CDR1 KGHSH and CDR2 LQKENI. Here the CDR3 DNA reads TGTGCCAGCTCACCACTCGAGGTGCCTAAAGAGACCCAGTACTTC. Its protein is CASSPLEVPKETQYF.

This clone came up once. J is TRBJ1-1 and V is TRBV6-5; 9 bases align to TRBD1. The CDR3 extends over 14 amino acids. J lost 5 bases, V lost 6 bases, and 7 bases had no gene match. From germline, CDR1 is MNHEY and CDR2 SVGAGI. CDR3 protein: CASRRTGVGTEAFF. DNA of the CDR3: TGTGCCAGCAGGCGGACAGGGGTGGGTACTGAAGCTTTCTTT.

The rearrangement links TRBV7-2 to TRBJ1-1; 7 bases line up with TRBD1. V lost 5 bases, J lost 2 bases, and 5 bases stayed unmatched. Germline-derived CDR1 and CDR2 are SGHTA and FQGNSA. This CDR3 comprises 14 residues. The CDR3 region is CASSQRQGNTEAFF. DNA for the CDR3: TGTGCCAGCAGCCAAAGACAGGGTAACACTGAAGCTTTCTTT.

This chain connects TRBV13 to TRBJ1-2; TRBD1 aligns across 10 bases. V trimming: 0 bases; J trimming: 6 bases; junction bases outside the gene matches: 1. This CDR3 region has 14 residues. Germline CDR1 and CDR2: PRHDT and FYEKMQ (reference sequence). The CDR3: CASSLGGQGDGYTF. The CDR3 region has the DNA TGTGCCAGCAGCTTAGGCGGACAGGGGGATGGCTACACCTTC.

The chain couples TRBV29-1 to TRBJ2-3; 8 bases align to TRBD2. CDR3 length equals 14 residues. The trim removed 6 bases at V and 4 bases at J, leaving 9 bases unmatched. Per the germline V gene, CDR1 is SQVTM and CDR2 is ANQGSEA. The CDR3 coding sequence is TGCAGCGTCGATCGGGCGGGGGGCGCAGATACGCAGTATTTT. As protein: CSVDRAGGADTQYF.

This sequence joins TRBV7-3 and TRBJ1-2; tentative D call: TRBD1 (5 bases). Trimming left V 0 bases short and J 1 base short, with 9 bases between. This CDR3 comprises 15 residues. Germline lookup yields CDR1 SGHTA and CDR2 FQGTGA. CDR3 DNA sequence: TGTGCCAGCAGCTTAACGGGGCGCGTTAACTATGGCTACACCTTC. Translation: CASSLTGRVNYGYTF.

The chain is built from TRBV6-4 and TRBJ1-4; no firm D call. CDR1 is MRHNA and CDR2 is SNTAGT in the germline V gene. The CDR3 covers 16 residues. V was shortened by 7 bases and J by 4 bases, with 19 bases between the two germline ends. CDR3 sequence: CASNSPEAGNNEKLFF. The CDR3 DNA follows: TGTGCCAGCAACAGTCCGGAGGCGGGGAATAATGAAAAACTGTTTTTT.

This sequence joins TRBV5-1 and TRBJ2-7; 10 bases match TRBD1. Germline V gene sequence: CDR1 SGHRS, CDR2 YFSETQ. V shed 4 bases, J shed 1 base, and the junction held 5 bases outside the gene matches. This CDR3 contains 15 residues. The CDR3 sequence: CASSNRDRGSYEQYF. For the CDR3, the DNA is TGCGCCAGCAGCAATAGGGACAGGGGTTCCTACGAGCAGTACTTC.

CDR3 sequence: CAWSPGQGSTGELFF. CDR3 DNA: TGTGCCTGGAGCCCGGGACAGGGGAGCACCGGGGAGCTGTTTTTT. The chain employs TRBV30 and TRBJ2-2; 10 positions match TRBD1. V lost 3 bases to trimming and J lost 4 bases; unmatched junction nucleotides: 5. This CDR3 is 15 amino acids long. Germline CDR1 GTSNPN, CDR2 SVGIG (reference sequence).

The V call is TRBV15, the J call TRBJ1-5; D unclear. Trimming took off 0 bases at V and 3 bases at J, with 9 bases between the two ends. The CDR3 extends over 15 amino acids. CDR1 is LNHNV, CDR2 YYDKDF, per germline (reference sequence). The CDR3 DNA is TGTGCCACCAGCAGAGATATCAGTAACAATCAGCCCCAGCATTTT. Its protein product is CATSRDISNNQPQHF.

CDR3 sequence: CASSYSGVGNYEQYF. The CDR3 DNA follows: TGTGCCAGCAGTTACTCGGGAGTAGGCAACTACGAGCAGTACTTC. V usage is TRBV6-2 or TRBV6-3 and J usage is TRBJ2-7; a weak D match, TRBD2 (5 bases). This CDR3 spans 15 amino acids. With 0 bases removed from V and 3 bases from J, the gap between germline ends came to 12 bases. Germline CDR1 MNHEY, CDR2 SVGEGT.

The chain carries TRBV20-1 and TRBJ1-1; D unresolved. Trimming removed 3 bases from V and 4 bases from J, with 9 bases in between. This CDR3 spans 12 amino acids. Germline values: CDR1 DFQATT, CDR2 SNEGSKA (reference sequence). The CDR3 here is CSASPIPTEAFF. CDR3 nucleotides: TGCAGTGCTAGTCCAATCCCCACTGAAGCTTTCTTT.

V usage is TRBV6-1 and J usage is TRBJ2-5, with D unresolved. Trimming took off 2 bases at V and 2 bases at J, with 9 bases between the two ends. The CDR3 consists of 14 residues. CDR1 and CDR2 from the germline V gene are MNHNS and SASEGT. CDR3 loop: CASSELAAQETQYF. In DNA form, the CDR3 reads TGTGCCAGCAGTGAATTAGCAGCACAAGAGACCCAGTACTTC.

This chain links TRBV6-1 with TRBJ1-2; D remains unclear. The ends were cut back, 0 bases at V and 8 bases at J, with 16 bases in the middle. The CDR3 length is 15 residues. Germline V lookup: CDR1 MNHNS, CDR2 SASEGT. The CDR3 loop reads CASSEAGINPQGYTF. DNA of the CDR3: TGTGCCAGCAGTGAAGCCGGGATAAACCCCCAGGGCTACACCTTC.

Comments on this clone: Relative to the germline gene, one junction end is altered; a read error may explain this. This rearrangement joins TRBV3-1 (or the pseudogene TRBV3-2) to TRBJ2-5; 9 bases match TRBD2. The CDR3 has 14 residues. From germline, CDR1 is LGHDT and CDR2 YNNKEL (reference sequence). CDR3 DNA sequence: TGTGCCAGCAGCTCTAGCGGGGTTCAAGGGACCCAGTACTTC. This sequence encodes CASSSSGVQGTQYF.

V is TRBV3-1 (or the pseudogene TRBV3-2) and J is TRBJ1-2, with D possibly matching TRBD1 (5 bases). This CDR3 contains 14 residues. The germline gives CDR1 LGHDT, CDR2 YNNKEL (reference sequence). V was clipped by 0 bases and J by 5 bases, with 10 bases between them. For the CDR3, the DNA is TGTGCCAGCAGCCAAGACGCCAGGGTTTATGGCTACACCTTC. This codes for CASSQDARVYGYTF.

The gene calls are TRBV12-3 or TRBV12-4 and TRBJ2-7; 7 nucleotides match TRBD1. The CDR3 runs to 13 residues. The junction had 3 bases not matched to a gene; V was cut back by 4 bases and J by 3 bases. CDR3 in DNA: TGTGCCAGCAGTTCCGGGACAGTCTACGAGCAGTACTTC. This sequence encodes CASSSGTVYEQYF.

J is TRBJ2-5 and V is TRBV29-1; TRBD1 matches at 10 bases. Germline CDR1 reads SQVTM; CDR2 reads ANQGSEA. J gave up 5 bases and V 4 bases, and 4 bases lay outside the gene matches. The CDR3 totals 13 residues. The CDR3 nucleotides read TGCAGCGTTGTGGGACAGGGGTTTGAGACCCAGTACTTC. It codes for CSVVGQGFETQYF.

This sequence joins TRBV7-2 and TRBJ1-2; possibly TRBD1 for D (6 bases). This CDR3 comprises 18 residues. V dropped 4 bases and J dropped 8 bases, with 29 bases sitting between them. Germline CDR1 and CDR2: SGHTA and FQGNSA. CDR3 sequence: CASSSVRGPTGSPGGYTF. The CDR3 DNA sequence: TGTGCCAGCAGCTCCGTAAGGGGACCGACAGGTTCCCCGGGAGGCTACACCTTC. Supplemented by reference TRBV7-2 and TRBJ1-2, the full variable domain reads GAGVSQSPSNKVTEKGKDVELRCDPISGHTALYWYRQSLGQGLEFLIYFQGNSAPDKSGLPSDRFSAERTGGSVSTLTIQRTQQEDSAVYLCASSSVRGPTGSPGGYTFGSGTRLTVV.

The rearrangement uses TRBV7-9 and TRBJ1-4, with TRBD1 matching over 10 bases. The CDR3 spans 17 residues. The germline CDR1 and CDR2 sequences are SEHNR and FQNEAQ (reference sequence). Losses at the gene ends were 5 bases for V and 5 bases for J; bases not matched to a gene: 11. This CDR3 is CASSRNQGQGGNEKLFF. The CDR3 DNA follows: TGTGCCAGCAGCCGAAACCAAGGACAGGGGGGAAATGAAAAACTGTTTTTT.

The rearrangement joins TRBV10-3 to TRBJ1-1; tentative D call: TRBD1 (6 bases). The CDR3 covers 13 residues. The V and J ends lost 6 bases and 1 base respectively, with 9 bases between them. CDR1 and CDR2 (germline): ENHRY, SYGVKD. CDR3 bases: TGTGCCATCAGCAGGACAGAGAACACTGAAGCTTTCTTT. Protein sequence: CAISRTENTEAFF.

V and J are TRBV19 and TRBJ2-5; D gene unclear. V lost 2 bases and J 2 bases, leaving 6 bases between the germline ends. The CDR3 length is 13 residues. CDR1 is LNHDA and CDR2 is SQIVND in the germline V gene (reference sequence). The CDR3 loop is CASSISAQETQYF. The CDR3, as DNA: TGTGCCAGTAGTATAAGCGCTCAAGAGACCCAGTACTTC. Combining the CDR3 with reference TRBV19 and TRBJ2-5 gives the whole variable domain DGGITQSPKYLFRKEGQNVTLSCEQNLNHDAMYWYRQDPGQGLRLIYYSQIVNDFQKGDIAEGYSVSREKKESFPLTVTSAQKNPTAFYLCASSISAQETQYFGPGTRLLVL.

This clone was seen a few times. V usage is TRBV6-5 and J usage is TRBJ2-1; TRBD1 matches at 7 bases. Germline V gene sequence: CDR1 MNHEY, CDR2 SVGAGI. Unmatched junction bases numbered 11, after V lost 8 bases and J lost 7 bases. This CDR3 is built from 14 residues. The CDR3 spells CASGSRDSPNEQFF. For the CDR3, the DNA is TGTGCCAGCGGGAGCCGGGACAGCCCGAATGAGCAGTTCTTC.